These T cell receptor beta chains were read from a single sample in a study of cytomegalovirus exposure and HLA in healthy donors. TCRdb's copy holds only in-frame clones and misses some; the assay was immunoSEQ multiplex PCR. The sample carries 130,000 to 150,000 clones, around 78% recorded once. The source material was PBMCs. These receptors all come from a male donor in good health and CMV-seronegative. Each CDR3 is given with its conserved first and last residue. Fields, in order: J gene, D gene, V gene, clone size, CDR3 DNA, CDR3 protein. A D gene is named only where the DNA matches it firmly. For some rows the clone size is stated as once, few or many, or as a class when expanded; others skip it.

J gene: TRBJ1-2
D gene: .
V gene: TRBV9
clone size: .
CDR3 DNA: TGTGCCAGCAGCGTAGGCAGGGCTAACTATGGCTACACCTTC
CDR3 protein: CASSVGRANYGYTF

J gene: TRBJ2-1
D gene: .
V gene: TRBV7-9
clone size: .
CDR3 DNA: TGTGCCAGCTGGGGTGGCGGGGCCGACAATGAGCAGTTCTTC
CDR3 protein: CASWGGGADNEQFF

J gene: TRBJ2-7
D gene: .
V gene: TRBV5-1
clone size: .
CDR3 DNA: TGCGCCAGCAGACAAGACAACGAGCAGTACTTC
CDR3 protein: CASRQDNEQYF

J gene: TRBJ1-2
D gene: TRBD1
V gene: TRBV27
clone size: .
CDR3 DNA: TGTGCCAGCAGTTTATTTTCGGGCAGGGGGCAGTCGGGGTATGGCTACACCTTC
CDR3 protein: CASSLFSGRGQSGYGYTF

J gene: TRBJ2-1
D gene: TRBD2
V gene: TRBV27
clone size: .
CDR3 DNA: TGTGCCTCCCAGGGCCCAGCGGGGGGTAGATACAATGAGCAGTTCTTC
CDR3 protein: CASQGPAGGRYNEQFF

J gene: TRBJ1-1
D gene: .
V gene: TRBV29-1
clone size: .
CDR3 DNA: TGCAGCGCCGAAGGGGGGGATGCGAACACTGAAGCTTTCTTT
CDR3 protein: CSAEGGDANTEAFF

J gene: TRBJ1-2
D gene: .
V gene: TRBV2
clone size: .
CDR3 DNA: TGTGCCAGCAGTGATGAGGTAGCGGCAGACCCTAACTATGGCTACACCTTC
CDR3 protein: CASSDEVAADPNYGYTF

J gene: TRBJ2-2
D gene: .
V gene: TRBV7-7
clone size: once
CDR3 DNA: TGTGCTAGCAGCTCCGCAGACACCGGGGAGCTGTTTTTT
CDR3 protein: CASSSADTGELFF

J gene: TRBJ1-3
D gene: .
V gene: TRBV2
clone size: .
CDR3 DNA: TGTGCCAGCACCCAGGATCGCTCTGGAAACACCATATATTTT
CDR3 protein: CASTQDRSGNTIYF

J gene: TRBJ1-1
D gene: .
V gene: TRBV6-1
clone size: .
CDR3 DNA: TGTGCCAGCAGACCCTTCAACATGAACACTGAAGCTTTCTTT
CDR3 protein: CASRPFNMNTEAFF

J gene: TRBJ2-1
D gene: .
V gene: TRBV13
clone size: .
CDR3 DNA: TGTGCCAGCATCCTTAGCGCCTCCTACAATGAGCAGTTCTTC
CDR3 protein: CASILSASYNEQFF

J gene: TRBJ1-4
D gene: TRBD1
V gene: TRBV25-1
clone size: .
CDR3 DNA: TGTGCCAGCAGTGATCGGACAGGGAGTGAAAAACTGTTTTTT
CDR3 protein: CASSDRTGSEKLFF

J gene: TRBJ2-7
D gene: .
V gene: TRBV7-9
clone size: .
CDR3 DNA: TGTGCCAGCAGCTTACTGCTGGGAGAAGGGCAGTACTTC
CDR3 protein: CASSLLLGEGQYF

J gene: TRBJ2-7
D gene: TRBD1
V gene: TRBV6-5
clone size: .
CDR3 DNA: TGTGCCAGCAGTCGAACGGGACAGACATACGAGCAGTACTTC
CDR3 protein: CASSRTGQTYEQYF

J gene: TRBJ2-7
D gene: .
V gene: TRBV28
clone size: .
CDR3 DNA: TGTGCCAGCAGTGACAGGATAGCGACCTACGAGCAGTACTTC
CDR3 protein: CASSDRIATYEQYF

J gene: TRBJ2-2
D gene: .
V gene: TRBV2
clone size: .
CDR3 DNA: TGTGCCAGCACAGCGAGATCGAACACCGGGGAGCTGTTTTTT
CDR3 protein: CASTARSNTGELFF

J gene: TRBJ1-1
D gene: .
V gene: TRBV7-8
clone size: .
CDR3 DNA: TGTGCCAGCATCAACCGGCCCTGGGAGACTGAAGCTTTCTTT
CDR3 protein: CASINRPWETEAFF

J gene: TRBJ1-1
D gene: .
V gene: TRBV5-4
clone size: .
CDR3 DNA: TGTGCCCGCAGCACAGATCCCAACTTGATGAACACTGAAGCTTTCTTT
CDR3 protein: CARSTDPNLMNTEAFF

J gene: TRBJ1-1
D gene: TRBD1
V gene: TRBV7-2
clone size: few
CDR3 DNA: TGTGCCAGCAGTCGCCCCGGGACAGGGGGTATGGCTTTCTTT
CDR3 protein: CASSRPGTGGMAFF

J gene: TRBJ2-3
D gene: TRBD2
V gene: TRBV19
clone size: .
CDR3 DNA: TGTGCCAGTAGTCTGGGCAGATGGAGCGGGAGGTTAGGAGATACGCAGTATTTT
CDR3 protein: CASSLGRWSGRLGDTQYF

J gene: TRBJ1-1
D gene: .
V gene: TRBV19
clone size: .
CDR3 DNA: TGTGCCAGTAGTATTTCCCCAGGCGACACTGAAGCTTTCTTT
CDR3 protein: CASSISPGDTEAFF

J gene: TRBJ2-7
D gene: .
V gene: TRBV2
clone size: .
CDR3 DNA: TGTGCCAGCCTGAGGAACGGCTACGAGCAGTACTTC
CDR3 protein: CASLRNGYEQYF

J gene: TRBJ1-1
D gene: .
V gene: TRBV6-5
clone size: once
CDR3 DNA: TGTGCCAGCAGCGAGAGCAGGGGTCGGGCTGAAGCTTTCTTT
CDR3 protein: CASSESRGRAEAFF

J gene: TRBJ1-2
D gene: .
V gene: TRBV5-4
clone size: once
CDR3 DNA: TGTGCCAGCACCCAGACAGACTCTAACTATGGCTACACCTTC
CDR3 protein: CASTQTDSNYGYTF

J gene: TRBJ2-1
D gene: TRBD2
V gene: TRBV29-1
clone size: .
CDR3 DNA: TGCAGCGTTGAGCGGGGGGTCAATGAGCAGTTCTTC
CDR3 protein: CSVERGVNEQFF

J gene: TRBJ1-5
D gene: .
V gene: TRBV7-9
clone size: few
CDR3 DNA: TGTGCCAGCAGCTTAGGAGGGGGTAGCAATCAGCCCCAGCATTTT
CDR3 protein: CASSLGGGSNQPQHF